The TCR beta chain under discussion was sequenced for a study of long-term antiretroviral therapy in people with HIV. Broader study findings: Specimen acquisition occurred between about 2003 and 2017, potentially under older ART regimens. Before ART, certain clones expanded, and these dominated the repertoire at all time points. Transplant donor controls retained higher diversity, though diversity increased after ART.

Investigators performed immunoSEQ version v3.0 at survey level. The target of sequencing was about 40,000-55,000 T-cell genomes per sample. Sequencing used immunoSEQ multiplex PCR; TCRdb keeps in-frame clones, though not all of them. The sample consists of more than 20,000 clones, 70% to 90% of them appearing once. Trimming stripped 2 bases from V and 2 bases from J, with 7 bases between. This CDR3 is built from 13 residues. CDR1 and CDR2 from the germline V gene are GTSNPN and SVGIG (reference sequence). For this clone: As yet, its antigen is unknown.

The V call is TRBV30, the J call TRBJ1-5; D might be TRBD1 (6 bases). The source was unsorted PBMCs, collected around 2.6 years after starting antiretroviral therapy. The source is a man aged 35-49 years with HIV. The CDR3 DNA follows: TGTGCCTGGAGTTCAGGGGGCAATCAGCCCCAGCATTTT. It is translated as CAWSSGGNQPQHF.